This TCR beta chain was profiled in a study of T-cell reconstitution after alpha-beta-depleted transplantation in children. Study observations and caveats: Several hundred graft clones that had expanded were reportedly the source of alpha-beta T cells about two months after transplant. Diversity of TCRbeta at day 60 was high in some patients, arising from surviving recipient T cells and thymic progenitors. Newly produced T cells mostly accounted for T-cell counts and diversity one year post-transplant.

Construction of the TCRbeta library involved unique molecular identifiers. TCRdb ran MiXCR on the PCR reads and lists one entry per CDR3 protein. The data show under 250,000 distinct CDR3 sequences, 6.6% seen once. This clonotype has only a few counts. Its target is unknown. The receptor comes from a boy aged 2-9 years with acute lymphoblastic leukemia, due to receive a stem cell transplant. The specimen was PBMCs, collected before TCRalphabeta/CD19-depleted stem cell transplant.

The chain's CDR3 is CATSREDRGYEQYF. The DNA of the CDR3 is TGTGCCACCAGCAGAGAAGACCGAGGCTACGAGCAGTACTTC. The chain carries TRBV15 and TRBJ2-7; no clear D gene. Trimming left V 0 bases short and J 3 bases short, with 9 bases between. This CDR3 contains 14 residues. Germline V CDR1 and CDR2: LNHNV, YYDKDF (reference sequence). The complete variable domain, with remaining parts taken from reference TRBV15 and TRBJ2-7, reads DAMVIQNPRYQVTQFGKPVTLSCSQTLNHNVMYWYQQKSSQAPKLLFHYYDKDFNNEADTPDNFQSRRPNTSFCFLDIRSPGLGDTAMYLCATSREDRGYEQYFGPGTRLTVT.